This TCR beta chain is drawn from a study of cytomegalovirus exposure and HLA in healthy donors. Study details: A prior analysis found about 110 million unique TCR beta sequences from around 190 million T cells.

Study-wide results and caveats: Cytomegalovirus-associated TCR beta chains were listed, numbering over 150.

A remark on this clone: Its specificity is not known.

The study ran its PCR with 60 Vbeta and 13 Jbeta primers. Original analysis: Unique TCR beta chains numbered around 80 million in a later analysis, with roughly 10 million shared. Some clones are missing from TCRdb's copy, which holds only in-frame ones; the method was immunoSEQ multiplex PCR. V and J calls and clone size follow that table, whereas D and trimming were derived from the DNA. The sample has about 120,000 clones; about 75% are singletons. The V gene's germline CDR1 is SGHTA and CDR2 FQGTGA. The CDR3 extends over 13 amino acids. Trimming removed 8 bases from V and 6 bases from J, with 16 bases in between.

V usage is TRBV7-3 and J usage is TRBJ1-2; possible D gene TRBD1, 5 bases. Sequencing was performed on PBMCs. The receptor's source is a man aged 55 to 70 in good health and CMV-seropositive. For the CDR3, the DNA is TGTGCCAGCGACCGCGGCAGGGTTGATGGCTACACCTTC. Residues: CASDRGRVDGYTF.